This record covers a single T cell receptor (beta chain). The data stem from a study of cytomegalovirus exposure and HLA in healthy donors. Both 60 Vbeta primers and 13 Jbeta primers went into the PCR. Profiled with immunoSEQ multiplex PCR; TCRdb holds only in-frame clones, not every one. This repertoire shows 110,000 or so clones, roughly 71% found once; its top ten account for about 8.3%. The V gene end was trimmed by 4 bases and the J gene end by 1 base; junction bases not matched to a gene: 3. Germline assignment: CDR1 SGHRS and CDR2 YFSETQ. The CDR3 is made up of 16 amino acids. Sequencing input: PBMCs. The sequence derives from a man younger than 30 in good health and CMV-seropositive. The chain couples TRBV5-1 to TRBJ2-2, with 11 bases that match TRBD2. The CDR3 coding sequence is TGCGCCAGCAGCGCGACTAGCGGGGTGAACACCGGGGAGCTGTTTTTT. It specifies CASSATSGVNTGELFF.